One T cell receptor (beta chain) is described in this entry. Its antigen is currently unknown. The sample comes from a study of cytomegalovirus exposure and HLA in healthy donors. Findings of the study overall: Data from an earlier analysis indicated that most TCR beta V segments were productive either about 87% or about 30% of the time.

The CDR3 consists of 14 residues. Trimming took 6 bases from V and 1 from J; bases not matched to a gene: 5. Germline CDR1 and CDR2: SNHLY and FYNNEI. This PCR relied on a set of 60 Vbeta primers and 13 Jbeta primers. In the original processing: As a later analysis found, there were tens of millions of unique TCR beta chains, of which about 10 million were shared. The table came from immunoSEQ multiplex PCR; TCRdb's copy has only in-frame clones and leaves some out. The V and J calls and clone size were taken over from that table, and D and trimming were inferred from the DNA. Found here are approximately 110,000 clones, 79% of them singletons; the top ten hold around 3%.

This TCR was recovered from a woman younger than 30 in good health and CMV-seropositive. The rearrangement joins TRBV2 to TRBJ1-2; 7 bases are a match to TRBD1. Sequenced: PBMCs. The CDR3 sequence: CASRRDSSNYGYTF. CDR3 in DNA: TGTGCCAGCAGGCGGGACAGCAGTAACTATGGCTACACCTTC. Based on the CDR3 plus reference TRBV2 and TRBJ1-2, the full variable domain is EPEVTQTPSHQVTQMGQEVILRCVPISNHLYFYWYRQILGQKVEFLVSFYNNEISEKSEIFDDQFSVERPDGSNFTLKIRSTKLEDSAMYFCASRRDSSNYGYTFGSGTRLTVV.